In its sample, the clone carrying this T cell receptor beta chain was seen a few times. Its antigen is currently unknown. The CDR3 runs to 16 residues. V shed 4 bases, J shed 2 bases, and the junction held 8 bases outside the gene matches. Germline CDR1 is MGHRA and CDR2 is YSYEKL. The data are from a study of beta chain features in type 1 diabetes. Broader study findings: In comparison with healthy donors, patients had naive, central memory and Treg TCRB repertoires that appeared more similar. All four CD4+ subsets of Type 1 diabetes patients contained TCRB CDR3s that were moderately but significantly shorter.

As every portion of the isolated RNA was reverse transcribed, the sequencing read expressed TCRB transcripts. Data came from immunoSEQ multiplex PCR; TCRdb stores just in-frame clones and leaves some out. The sample has about 230,000 clones; 16% are singletons. CD4+ naive, central memory, regulatory and stem cell-like memory cells were sorted via CD45RO/CCR7/CD25/CD127/CD95/CD27. V is TRBV4-1 and J is TRBJ2-1, with 7 nucleotides matching TRBD2. This TCR was sampled from a man aged 25 to 40 with type 1 diabetes. Sequences were obtained from naive CD4+ T cells from blood. The CDR3 protein is CASSRSSGPTYNEQFF. Written as DNA, the CDR3 is TGCGCCAGCAGCCGCTCTAGCGGACCGACCTACAATGAGCAGTTCTTC.